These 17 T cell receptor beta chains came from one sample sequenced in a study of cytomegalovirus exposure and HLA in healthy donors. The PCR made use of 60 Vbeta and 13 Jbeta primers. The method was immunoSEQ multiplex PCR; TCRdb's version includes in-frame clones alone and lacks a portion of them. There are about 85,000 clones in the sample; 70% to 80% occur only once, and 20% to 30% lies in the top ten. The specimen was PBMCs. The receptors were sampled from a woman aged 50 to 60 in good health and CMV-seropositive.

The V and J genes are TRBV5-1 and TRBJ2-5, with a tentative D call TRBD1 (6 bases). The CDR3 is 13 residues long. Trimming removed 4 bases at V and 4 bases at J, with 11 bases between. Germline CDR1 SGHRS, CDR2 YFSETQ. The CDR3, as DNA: TGCGCCAGCAGCCAGGGGTTAGGAGAGACCCAGTACTTC. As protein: CASSQGLGETQYF. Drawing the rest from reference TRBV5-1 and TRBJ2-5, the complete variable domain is KAGVTQTPRYLIKTRGQQVTLSCSPISGHRSVSWYQQTPGQGLQFLFEYFSETQRNKGNFPGRFSGRQFSNSRSEMNVSTLELGDSALYLCASSQGLGETQYFGPGTRLLVL.

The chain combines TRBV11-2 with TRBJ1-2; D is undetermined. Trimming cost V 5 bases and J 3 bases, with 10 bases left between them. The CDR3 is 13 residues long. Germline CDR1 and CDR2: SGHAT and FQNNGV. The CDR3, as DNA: TGTGCCAGCAGCCAAGGACTGGACTATGGCTACACCTTC. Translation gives CASSQGLDYGYTF. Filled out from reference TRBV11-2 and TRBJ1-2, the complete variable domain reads EAGVAQSPRYKIIEKRQSVAFWCNPISGHATLYWYQQILGQGPKLLIQFQNNGVVDDSQLPKDRFSAERLKGVDSTLKIQPAKLEDSAVYLCASSQGLDYGYTFGSGTRLTVV.

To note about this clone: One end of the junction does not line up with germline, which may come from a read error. The CDR3 spells CASSLAGWASGFTGELFF. CDR3 sequence (DNA): TGTGCTAGCAGCTTAGCGGGTTGGGCTAGCGGATTCACCGGGGAGCTGTTTTTT. The chain couples TRBV7-7 to TRBJ2-2; 7 bases agree with TRBD2. The germline CDR1 and CDR2 sequences are SSHAT and FNYEAQ (reference sequence). There are 18 residues in the CDR3.

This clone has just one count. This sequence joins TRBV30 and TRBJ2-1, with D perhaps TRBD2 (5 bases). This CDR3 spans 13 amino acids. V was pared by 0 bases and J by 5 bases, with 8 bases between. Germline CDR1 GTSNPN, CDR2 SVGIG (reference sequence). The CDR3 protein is CAWSVLGDNEQFF. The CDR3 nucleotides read TGTGCCTGGAGTGTACTCGGGGACAATGAGCAGTTCTTC. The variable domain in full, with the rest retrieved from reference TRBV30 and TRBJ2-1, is SQTIHQWPATLVQPVGSPLSLECTVEGTSNPNLYWYRQAAGRGLQLLFYSVGIGQISSEVPQNLSASRPQDRQFILSSKKLLLSDSGFYLCAWSVLGDNEQFFGPGTRLTVL.

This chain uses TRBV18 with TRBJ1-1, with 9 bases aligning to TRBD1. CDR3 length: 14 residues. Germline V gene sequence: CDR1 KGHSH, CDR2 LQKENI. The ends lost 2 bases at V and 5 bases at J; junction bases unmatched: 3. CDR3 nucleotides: TGTGCCAGCTCACCAAACAGGGGGCATACTGAAGCTTTCTTT. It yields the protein CASSPNRGHTEAFF.

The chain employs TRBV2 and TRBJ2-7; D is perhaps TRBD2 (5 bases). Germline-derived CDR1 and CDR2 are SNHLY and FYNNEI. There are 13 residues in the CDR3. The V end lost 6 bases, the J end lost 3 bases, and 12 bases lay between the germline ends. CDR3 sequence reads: CASRTLLDYEQYF. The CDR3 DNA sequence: TGTGCCAGCAGGACACTACTAGACTACGAGCAGTACTTC.

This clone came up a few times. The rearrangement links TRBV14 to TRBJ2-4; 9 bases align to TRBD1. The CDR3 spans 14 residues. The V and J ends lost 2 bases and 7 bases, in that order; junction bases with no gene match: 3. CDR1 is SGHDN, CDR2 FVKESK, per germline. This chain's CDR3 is CASSQFGQGNIQYF. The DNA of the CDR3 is TGTGCCAGCAGCCAATTTGGACAGGGGAACATTCAGTACTTC.

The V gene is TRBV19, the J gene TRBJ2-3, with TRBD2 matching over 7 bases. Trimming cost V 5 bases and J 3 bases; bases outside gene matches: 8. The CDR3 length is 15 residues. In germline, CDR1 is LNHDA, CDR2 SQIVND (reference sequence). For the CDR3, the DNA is TGTGCCAGTAGTTCCCCGGGGGAGGGTACAGATACGCAGTATTTT. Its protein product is CASSSPGEGTDTQYF.

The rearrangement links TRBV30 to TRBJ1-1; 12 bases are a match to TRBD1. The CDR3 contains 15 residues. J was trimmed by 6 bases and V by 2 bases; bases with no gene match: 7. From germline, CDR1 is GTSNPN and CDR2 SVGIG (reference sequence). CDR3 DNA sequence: TGTGCCTGGAGTACGGGACAGGGGGCCGGAGCTGAAGCTTTCTTT. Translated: CAWSTGQGAGAEAFF.

The CDR3 reads CAWSGRGGYTF. The CDR3, as DNA: TGTGCCTGGAGTGGGCGCGGGGGCTACACCTTC. This chain connects TRBV30 to TRBJ1-2, with D unclear. Germline V gene lookup returns CDR1 GTSNPN and CDR2 SVGIG (reference sequence). CDR3 length: 11 amino acids. V lost 1 base and J 8 bases, leaving 8 bases between the germline ends.

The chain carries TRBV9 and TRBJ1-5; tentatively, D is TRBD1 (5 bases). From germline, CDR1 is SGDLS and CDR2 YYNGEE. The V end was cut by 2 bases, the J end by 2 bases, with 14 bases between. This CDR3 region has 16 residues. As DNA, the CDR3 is TGTGCCAGCAGCGTTGGCTGGGGGGGTCGCAATCAGCCCCAGCATTTT. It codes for CASSVGWGGRNQPQHF.

This CDR3 reads CAISQTLSGRGWFF. The CDR3 DNA follows: TGTGCCATCAGCCAAACTCTAAGCGGGAGGGGGTGGTTCTTC. V is TRBV10-3 and J is TRBJ2-1, with 10 nucleotides matching TRBD2. The ends lost 6 bases at V and 15 bases at J; junction bases unmatched: 14. The CDR3 sequence is 14 residues long. The germline V gene has CDR1 ENHRY and CDR2 SYGVKD.

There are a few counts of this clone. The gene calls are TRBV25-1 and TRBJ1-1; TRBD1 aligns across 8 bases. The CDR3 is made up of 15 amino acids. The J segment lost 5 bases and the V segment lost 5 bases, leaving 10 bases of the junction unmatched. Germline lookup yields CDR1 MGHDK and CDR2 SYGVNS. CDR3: CASSLSGGEGTEAFF. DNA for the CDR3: TGTGCCAGCAGTCTTTCAGGGGGCGAGGGGACTGAAGCTTTCTTT.

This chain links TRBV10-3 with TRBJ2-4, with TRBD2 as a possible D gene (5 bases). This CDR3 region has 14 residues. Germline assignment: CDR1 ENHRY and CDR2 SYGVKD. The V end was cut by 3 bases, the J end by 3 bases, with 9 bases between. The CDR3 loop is CAISEGGLKNIQYF. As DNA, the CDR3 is TGTGCCATCAGTGAAGGCGGACTCAAAAACATTCAGTACTTC.

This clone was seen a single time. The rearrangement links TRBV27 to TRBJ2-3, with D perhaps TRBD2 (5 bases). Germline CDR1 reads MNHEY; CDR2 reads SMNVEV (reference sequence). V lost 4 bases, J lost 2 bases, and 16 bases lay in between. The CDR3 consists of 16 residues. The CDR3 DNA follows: TGTGCCAGCAGTTCCGTCCTGGATAGCGTCACAGATACGCAGTATTTT. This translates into CASSSVLDSVTDTQYF.

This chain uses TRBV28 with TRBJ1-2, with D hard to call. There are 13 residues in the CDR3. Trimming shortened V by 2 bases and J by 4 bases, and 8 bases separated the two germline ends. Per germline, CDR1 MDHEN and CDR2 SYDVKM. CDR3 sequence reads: CASSLPPSYGYTF. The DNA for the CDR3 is TGTGCCAGCAGTTTACCTCCGAGCTATGGCTACACCTTC.

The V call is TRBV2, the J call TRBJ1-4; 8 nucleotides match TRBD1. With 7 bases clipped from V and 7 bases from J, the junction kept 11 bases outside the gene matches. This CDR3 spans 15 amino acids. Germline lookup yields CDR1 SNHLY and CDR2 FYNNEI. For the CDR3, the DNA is TGTGCCAGCAAACCCAAGGTGACAGGGGTTGAAAAACTGTTTTTT. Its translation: CASKPKVTGVEKLFF.